The 20 T cell receptor beta chains given below trace back to one sample, sequenced in a study of OX40 agonist ivuxolimab in advanced cancers. The repertoire was sequenced with immunoSEQ multiplex PCR; TCRdb's copy has only in-frame clones and lacks some. The repertoire includes some 80,000 clones, 84% of them detected once, and roughly 7.3% sits in the top ten. Sequenced here: CD4+ or CD8+ T cells sorted from blood, sampled in a trial of the OX40 agonist ivuxolimab. The receptors shown here come from an adult with an advanced solid tumor such as melanoma, head and neck, liver or kidney cancer.

This clone was found a few times. The V gene is TRBV11-3, the J gene TRBJ2-5; 7 nucleotides match TRBD1. Germline V gene sequence: CDR1 SGHNT, CDR2 YENEEA. The CDR3 is made up of 16 amino acids. The ends lost 4 bases at V and 4 bases at J; junction bases unmatched: 12. The CDR3 is CASSWGFRQGGETQYF. As DNA, the CDR3 is TGTGCCAGCAGCTGGGGTTTTAGACAGGGTGGAGAGACCCAGTACTTC.

This clone was counted a few times. CDR3 nucleotides: TGTGCCTGGAGTGTAACTAGCGGGGGGAACCCAGATACGCAGTATTTT. It yields the protein CAWSVTSGGNPDTQYF. The V and J genes are TRBV30 and TRBJ2-3, with 12 positions matching TRBD2. V trimming: 0 bases; J trimming: 4 bases; junction bases outside the gene matches: 5. Germline V gene data show CDR1 as GTSNPN and CDR2 as SVGIG (reference sequence). The CDR3 extends over 16 amino acids.

The rearrangement joins TRBV30 to TRBJ2-6; no firm D call. V lost 1 base and J 2 bases, leaving 0 bases between the germline ends. CDR1 GTSNPN and CDR2 SVGIG come from the germline V gene (reference sequence). The CDR3 totals 12 residues. The CDR3 reads CAWSAGANVLTF. CDR3 DNA: TGTGCCTGGAGTGCTGGGGCCAACGTCCTGACTTTC. Looking up the rest from reference TRBV30 and TRBJ2-6 gives the full variable domain: SQTIHQWPATLVQPVGSPLSLECTVEGTSNPNLYWYRQAAGRGLQLLFYSVGIGQISSEVPQNLSASRPQDRQFILSSKKLLLSDSGFYLCAWSAGANVLTFGAGSRLTVL.

The V call is TRBV7-2, the J call TRBJ1-1, with 7 bases matching TRBD1. V trimming: 1 base; J trimming: 0 bases; junction bases outside the gene matches: 5. Looked up from germline, CDR1 is SGHTA and CDR2 is FQGNSA. The CDR3 extends over 16 amino acids. DNA of the CDR3: TGTGCCAGCAGCTTAGTATTAGGGACAGTGAACACTGAAGCTTTCTTT. Encoded protein: CASSLVLGTVNTEAFF.

The V call is TRBV2, the J call TRBJ1-5; 7 nucleotides align to TRBD1. The CDR3 contains 16 residues. V lost 7 bases to trimming and J lost 1 base; unmatched junction nucleotides: 10. CDR1 is SNHLY and CDR2 is FYNNEI in the germline V gene. The CDR3, as DNA: TGTGCCAGCAACCCATCCTGGACAGGCAGCAATCAGCCCCAGCATTTT. This sequence encodes CASNPSWTGSNQPQHF. Combining the CDR3 with reference TRBV2 and TRBJ1-5 gives the whole variable domain EPEVTQTPSHQVTQMGQEVILRCVPISNHLYFYWYRQILGQKVEFLVSFYNNEISEKSEIFDDQFSVERPDGSNFTLKIRSTKLEDSAMYFCASNPSWTGSNQPQHFGDGTRLSIL.

The chain has TRBV7-9 and TRBJ2-7, with no clear D. Trimming removed 9 bases at V and 2 bases at J, with 11 bases between. Germline V lookup: CDR1 SEHNR, CDR2 FQNEAQ (reference sequence). The CDR3 is 12 residues long. The CDR3 DNA is TGTGCCAGTATGGGTACAACCTACGAGCAGTACTTC. It is translated as CASMGTTYEQYF.

For the CDR3, the DNA is TGTGCCAGCAGTTATGACAGTGGGTCCGTTCAGTACTTC. Protein: CASSYDSGSVQYF. V and J are TRBV27 and TRBJ2-4; a weak D match, TRBD1 (5 bases). Trimming cost V 4 bases and J 11 bases, with 15 bases left between them. The germline V gene has CDR1 MNHEY and CDR2 SMNVEV (reference sequence). The CDR3 runs 13 residues.

The rearrangement uses TRBV7-2 and TRBJ1-2, with TRBD1 identical over 7 bases. The CDR3 is 15 residues long. The germline gives CDR1 SGHTA, CDR2 FQGNSA. V shed 5 bases, J shed 0 bases, and the junction held 6 bases outside the gene matches. The DNA for the CDR3 is TGTGCCAGCAGCCTGTGGACAGGACCTAACTATGGCTACACCTTC. It encodes CASSLWTGPNYGYTF.

The chain uses TRBV10-3 and TRBJ1-2; D uncertain. Germline CDR1 is ENHRY and CDR2 is SYGVKD. CDR3 length: 13 residues. V lost 4 bases, J lost 2 bases, and 8 bases lay in between. The CDR3 bases are TGTGCCATCAGTGCACGAGGGAACTATGGCTACACCTTC. Amino acids: CAISARGNYGYTF.

This rearrangement joins TRBV28 to TRBJ2-7; 14 nucleotides align to TRBD2. The V gene end was trimmed by 5 bases and the J gene end by 4 bases; junction bases not matched to a gene: 4. The CDR3 is made up of 15 amino acids. Germline values: CDR1 MDHEN, CDR2 SYDVKM. As DNA, the CDR3 is TGTGCCAGCAGTCTAGGGACTAGCGGGGGATACGAGCAGTACTTC. This translates into CASSLGTSGGYEQYF.

The sample holds one count of this clone. The chain uses TRBV5-6 and TRBJ1-5; D not certain. V was pared by 0 bases and J by 2 bases, with 9 bases between. The CDR3 is 15 residues long. Germline V gene lookup returns CDR1 SGHDT and CDR2 YYEEEE. This chain's CDR3 is CASSLGSVGNQPQHF. The CDR3 nucleotides read TGTGCCAGCAGCTTGGGGTCCGTTGGCAATCAGCCCCAGCATTTT. The variable domain in full, completed from reference TRBV5-6 and TRBJ1-5, reads DAGVTQSPTHLIKTRGQQVTLRCSPKSGHDTVSWYQQALGQGPQFIFQYYEEEERQRGNFPDRFSGHQFPNYSSELNVNALLLGDSALYLCASSLGSVGNQPQHFGDGTRLSIL.

This clone was found once. The chain is built from TRBV30 and TRBJ2-5, with D hard to call. V lost 0 bases to trimming and J lost 4 bases, with 15 bases between them. The CDR3 contains 15 residues. Germline values: CDR1 GTSNPN, CDR2 SVGIG (reference sequence). CDR3 DNA sequence: TGTGCCTGGAGTGTACAAGGGCTACCAGGAGAGACCCAGTACTTC. Amino acid sequence: CAWSVQGLPGETQYF.

CDR3 protein: CASRPGRDEAGEQFF. CDR3 nucleotides: TGTGCCAGCAGGCCTGGACGAGATGAGGCCGGGGAGCAGTTCTTC. The gene calls are TRBV6-6 and TRBJ2-1; the D is unclear. V was clipped by 6 bases and J by 10 bases, with 22 bases between them. The germline CDR1 and CDR2 sequences are MNHNY and SVGAGI (reference sequence). The CDR3 totals 15 residues.

The DNA for the CDR3 is TGCGCCAGCAGCGGCGGGACAGGGACCTATGGCTACACCTTC. It specifies CASSGGTGTYGYTF. The chain carries TRBV10-1 and TRBJ1-2; the match to TRBD1 covers 9 bases. The CDR3 is made up of 14 amino acids. V was pared by 6 bases and J by 4 bases, with 6 bases of the junction left unmatched. CDR1 and CDR2 from the germline V gene are WNHNN and SYGVQD (reference sequence).

This clone was detected a few times. V usage is TRBV11-3 and J usage is TRBJ1-2; 12 bases align to TRBD1. Germline values: CDR1 SGHNT, CDR2 YENEEA. CDR3 length: 15 amino acids. V trimming: 7 bases; J trimming: 0 bases; junction bases outside the gene matches: 3. This CDR3 reads CASKGQGASNYGYTF. The CDR3 DNA is TGTGCCAGCAAGGGACAGGGGGCTTCTAACTATGGCTACACCTTC.

V is TRBV5-6 and J is TRBJ2-3; D unclear. Germline V gene lookup returns CDR1 SGHDT and CDR2 YYEEEE. V lost 1 base and J lost 3, with 12 bases in between. CDR3 length: 15 amino acids. The CDR3 sequence: CASSLLRFGTDTQYF. In DNA, the CDR3 is TGTGCCAGCAGCTTGTTAAGGTTTGGTACAGATACGCAGTATTTT.

The CDR3 nucleotides are TGTGCCAGTAGCCGCCTGGCGGGAGGGTTGGAGACCCAGTACTTC. Translated, it gives CASSRLAGGLETQYF. The V and J genes are TRBV19 and TRBJ2-5, with TRBD2 matching 9 bases. V shed 6 bases, J shed 5 bases, and the junction held 10 bases outside the gene matches. This CDR3 has 15 residues. Germline V gives CDR1 LNHDA, CDR2 SQIVND (reference sequence).

This chain links TRBV5-1 with TRBJ1-1; D not resolved. CDR1 and CDR2 from the germline V gene are SGHRS and YFSETQ. CDR3 length equals 15 residues. Trimming took off 4 bases at V and 0 bases at J, with 13 bases between the two ends. CDR3 amino acids: CASSINSRMNTEAFF. CDR3 DNA: TGCGCCAGCAGCATTAACAGTCGCATGAACACTGAAGCTTTCTTT.

The V gene is TRBV5-8, the J gene TRBJ2-7, with D possibly being TRBD1 (6 bases). CDR1 and CDR2 from the germline V gene are SGHTS and YDEGEE. CDR3 length: 13 residues. With 6 bases removed from V and 4 bases from J, the gap between germline ends came to 14 bases. CDR3 in amino acids: CASNQDRRYEQYF. Here the CDR3 DNA reads TGTGCCAGCAACCAGGACAGAAGATACGAGCAGTACTTC.

V usage is TRBV5-1 and J usage is TRBJ2-2, with D possibly called TRBD1 or TRBD2 (5 bases each). The CDR3 totals 15 residues. CDR1 is SGHRS and CDR2 is YFSETQ in the germline V gene. Trimming removed 1 base at V and 0 bases at J, with 7 bases between. CDR3 sequence reads: CASSLRGPNTGELFF. Written as DNA, the CDR3 is TGCGCCAGCAGCTTGCGGGGCCCGAACACCGGGGAGCTGTTTTTT.